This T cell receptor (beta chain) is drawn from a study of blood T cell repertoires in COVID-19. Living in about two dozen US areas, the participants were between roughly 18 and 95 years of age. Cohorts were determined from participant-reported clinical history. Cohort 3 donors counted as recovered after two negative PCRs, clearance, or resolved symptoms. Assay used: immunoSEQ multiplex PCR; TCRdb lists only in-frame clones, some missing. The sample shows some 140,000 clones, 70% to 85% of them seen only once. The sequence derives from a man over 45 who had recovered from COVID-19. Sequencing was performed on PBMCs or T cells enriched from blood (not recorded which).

The CDR3 nucleotides read TGTGCCAGCAGTGAGCGCAGGGGGCAAAGTGGCTACACCTTC. It codes for CASSERRGQSGYTF. The genes are TRBV2 and TRBJ1-2, with 8 bases matching TRBD1. V shed 3 bases and J 7 bases; nucleotides not matched to a gene: 7. The CDR3 covers 14 residues. CDR1 is SNHLY, CDR2 FYNNEI, per germline.